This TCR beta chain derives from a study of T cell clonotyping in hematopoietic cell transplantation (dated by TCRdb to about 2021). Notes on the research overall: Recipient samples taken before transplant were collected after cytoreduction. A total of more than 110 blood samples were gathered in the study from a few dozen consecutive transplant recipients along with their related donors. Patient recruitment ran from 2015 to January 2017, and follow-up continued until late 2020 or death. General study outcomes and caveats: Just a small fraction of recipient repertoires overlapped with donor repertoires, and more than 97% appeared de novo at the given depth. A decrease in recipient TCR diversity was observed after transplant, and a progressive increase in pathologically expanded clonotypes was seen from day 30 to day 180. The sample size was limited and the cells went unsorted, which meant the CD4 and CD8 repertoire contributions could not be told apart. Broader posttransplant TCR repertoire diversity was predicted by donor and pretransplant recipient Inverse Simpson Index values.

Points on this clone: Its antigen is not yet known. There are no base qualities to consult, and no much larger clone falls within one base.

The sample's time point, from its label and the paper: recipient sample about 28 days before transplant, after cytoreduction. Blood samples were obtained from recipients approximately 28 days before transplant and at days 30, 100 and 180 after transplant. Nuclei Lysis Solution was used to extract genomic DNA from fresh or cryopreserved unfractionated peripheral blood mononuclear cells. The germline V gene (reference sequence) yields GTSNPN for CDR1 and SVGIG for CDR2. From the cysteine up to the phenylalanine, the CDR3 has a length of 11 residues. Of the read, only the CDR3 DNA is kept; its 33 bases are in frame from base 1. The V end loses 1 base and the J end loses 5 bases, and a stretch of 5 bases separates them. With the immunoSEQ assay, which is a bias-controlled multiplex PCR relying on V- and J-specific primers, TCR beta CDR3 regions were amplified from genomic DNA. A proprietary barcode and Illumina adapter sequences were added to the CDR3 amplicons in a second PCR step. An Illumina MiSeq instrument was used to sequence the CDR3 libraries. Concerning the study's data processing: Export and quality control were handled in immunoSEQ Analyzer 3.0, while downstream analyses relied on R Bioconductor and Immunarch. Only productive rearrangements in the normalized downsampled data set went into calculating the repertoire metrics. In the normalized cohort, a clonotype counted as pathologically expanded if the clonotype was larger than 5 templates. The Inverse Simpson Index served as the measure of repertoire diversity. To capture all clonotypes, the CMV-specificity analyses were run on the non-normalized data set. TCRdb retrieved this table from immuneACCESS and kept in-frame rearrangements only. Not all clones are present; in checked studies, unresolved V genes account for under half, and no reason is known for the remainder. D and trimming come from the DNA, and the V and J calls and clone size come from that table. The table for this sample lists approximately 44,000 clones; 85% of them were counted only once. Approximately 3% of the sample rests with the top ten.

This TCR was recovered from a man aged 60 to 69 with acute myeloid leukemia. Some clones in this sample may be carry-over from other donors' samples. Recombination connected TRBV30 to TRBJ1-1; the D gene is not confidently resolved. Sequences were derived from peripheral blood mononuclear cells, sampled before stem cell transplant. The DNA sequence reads TGTGCCTGGAGTGGGGAGACTGAAGCTTTCTTT. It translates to CAWSGETEAFF.